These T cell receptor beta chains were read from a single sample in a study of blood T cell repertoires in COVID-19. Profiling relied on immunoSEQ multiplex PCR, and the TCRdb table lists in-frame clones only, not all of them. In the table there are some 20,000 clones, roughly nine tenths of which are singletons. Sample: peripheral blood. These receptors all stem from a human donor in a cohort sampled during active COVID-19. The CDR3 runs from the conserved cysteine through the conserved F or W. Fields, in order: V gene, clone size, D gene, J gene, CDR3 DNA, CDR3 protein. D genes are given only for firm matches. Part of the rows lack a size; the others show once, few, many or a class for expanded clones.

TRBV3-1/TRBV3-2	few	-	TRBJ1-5	TGTGCCAGCAGCCAAGCGGGTCAGCCCCAGCATTTT	CASSQAGQPQHF
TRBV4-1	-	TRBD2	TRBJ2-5	TGCGCCAGCAGCCGTAGCGCGGGAGAGGGAGAGACCCAGTACTTC	CASSRSAGEGETQYF
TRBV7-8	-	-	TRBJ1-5	TGTGCCAGCAGTCTAGGGGTGAATAGCAATCAGCCCCAGCATTTT	CASSLGVNSNQPQHF
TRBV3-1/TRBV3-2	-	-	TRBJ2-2	TGTGCCAGCAGCCAACTCTTAACCGGGGAGCTGTTTTTT	CASSQLLTGELFF
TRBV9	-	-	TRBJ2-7	TGTGCCAGCAGCGTAGAGGGGGTCCCTTCCTACGAGCAGTACTTC	CASSVEGVPSYEQYF
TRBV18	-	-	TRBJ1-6	TGTGCCAGCTCACCGGATCTGGGGGCGGATTCACCCCTCCACTTT	CASSPDLGADSPLHF
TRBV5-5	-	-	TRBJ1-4	TGTGCCAGCAACCCAAACAGGGTTGAAAAACTGTTTTTT	CASNPNRVEKLFF
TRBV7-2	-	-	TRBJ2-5	TGTGCCAGCAGCCCCGGGTTCCGCGGCTCCTCTCAAGAGACCCAGTACTTC	CASSPGFRGSSQETQYF
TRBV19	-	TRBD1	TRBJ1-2	TGTGCCAGTAGTGGCCGGGACAGGGGGGACTACACCTTC	CASSGRDRGDYTF
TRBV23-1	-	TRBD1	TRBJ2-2	TGCGCCAGAGGACAGGGTCCCACCGGGGAGCTGTTTTTT	CARGQGPTGELFF
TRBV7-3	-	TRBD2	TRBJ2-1	TGTGCCAGCAGCCCGGGACTAGCGGGGGCTAGCTCCTACAATGAGCAGTTCTTC	CASSPGLAGASSYNEQFF
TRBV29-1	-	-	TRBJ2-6	TGCAGCGTTGAGAGACAGAGCTCTGGGGCCAACGTCCTGACTTTC	CSVERQSSGANVLTF
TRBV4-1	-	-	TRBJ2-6	TGCGCCAGCAGCCAAGAGGGCTATCATGGGGCCAACGTCCTGACTTTC	CASSQEGYHGANVLTF
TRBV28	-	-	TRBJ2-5	TGTGCCAGCAGTAAACTAGAAGTGGCACAAGAGACCCAGTACTTC	CASSKLEVAQETQYF
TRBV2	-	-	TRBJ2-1	TGTGCCAGCAGTGAAAGGACAGCCTACAATGAGCAGTTCTTC	CASSERTAYNEQFF
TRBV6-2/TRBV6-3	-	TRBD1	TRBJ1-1	TGTGCCAGCAGTTACCCCGGGACAGCTATGAACACTGAAGCTTTCTTT	CASSYPGTAMNTEAFF
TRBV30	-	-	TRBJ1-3	TGTGCCTGGAGTAGGGGATCTGGAAACACCATATATTTT	CAWSRGSGNTIYF
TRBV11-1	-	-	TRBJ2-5	TGTGCCAGCAGCTCCCGCCGGGGGATGCTACAAGAGACCCAGTACTTC	CASSSRRGMLQETQYF
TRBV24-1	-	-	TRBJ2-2	TGTGCCACCAGTGACCCCCGACAGAGCACCGGGGAGCTGTTTTTT	CATSDPRQSTGELFF
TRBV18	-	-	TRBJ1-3	TGTGCCAGCTCACTATTAACAGATTCCTCTGGAAACACCATATATTTT	CASSLLTDSSGNTIYF
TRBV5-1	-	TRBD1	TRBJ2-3	TGCGCCAGCAGCAAGGGACAGGGGCTTAGTAAGACAGATACGCAGTATTTT	CASSKGQGLSKTDTQYF
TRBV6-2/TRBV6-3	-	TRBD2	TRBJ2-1	TGTGCCAGCAGTTACGATGCGGGGGGCGTCTACAATGAGCAGTTCTTC	CASSYDAGGVYNEQFF
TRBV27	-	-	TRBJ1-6	TGTGCCAGCAGGCAGGGGAGTACCTATAATTCACCCCTCCACTTT	CASRQGSTYNSPLHF
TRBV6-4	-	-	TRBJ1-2	TGTGCCAGGATAGCGTACGCGGGACGAAACTATGGCTACACCTTC	CARIAYAGRNYGYTF
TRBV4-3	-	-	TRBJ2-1	TGCGCCAGCAGCCAAGGACTAGAGGGGAAGCAGTTCTTC	CASSQGLEGKQFF
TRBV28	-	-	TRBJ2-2	TGTGCCAGCAGTTTATCAGGTCCCGGGGAGCTGTTTTTT	CASSLSGPGELFF
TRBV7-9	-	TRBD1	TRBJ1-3	TGTGCCAGCAGCTCAAGGACAGGGGTTGATGGAAACACCATATATTTT	CASSSRTGVDGNTIYF
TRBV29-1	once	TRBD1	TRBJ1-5	TGCAGCGTTGGGACAGGGGTGGGTCAGCCCCAGCATTTT	CSVGTGVGQPQHF
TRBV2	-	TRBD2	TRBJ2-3	TGTGCCAGCAGTGGTTGGGAGGGCGCCGGCACAGATACGCAGTATTTT	CASSGWEGAGTDTQYF
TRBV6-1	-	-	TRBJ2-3	TGTGCCAGCAGTGAAAGAGCCCAGGCAGATACGCAGTATTTT	CASSERAQADTQYF
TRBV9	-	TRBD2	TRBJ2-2	TGTGCCAGCAGCACCGGACTAGCGCGGTCCGGGGAGCTGTTTTTT	CASSTGLARSGELFF
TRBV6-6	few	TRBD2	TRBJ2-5	TGTGCCAGCAGTCGGGGGGGGGCCGGGGAGACCCAGTACTTC	CASSRGGAGETQYF
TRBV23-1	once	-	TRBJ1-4	TGCGCCAGCAGTCAAAGGAGGGGTCCACCAGCAACTAATGAAAAACTGTTTTTT	CASSQRRGPPATNEKLFF
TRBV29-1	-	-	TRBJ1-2	TGCAGCGTTGATTCAGGGACTCGCTATGGCTACACCTTC	CSVDSGTRYGYTF
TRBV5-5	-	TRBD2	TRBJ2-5	TGTGCCAGCAGCTTGTCCATTGGCGGGGGGGGCACGGAGACCCAGTACTTC	CASSLSIGGGGTETQYF
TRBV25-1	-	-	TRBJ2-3	TGTGCCACCAGGAGTACAGATACGCAGTATTTT	CATRSTDTQYF
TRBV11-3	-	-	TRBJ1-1	TGTGCCAGCAGCTTAGGTGAGGGTTCAGAGAACACTGAAGCTTTCTTT	CASSLGEGSENTEAFF
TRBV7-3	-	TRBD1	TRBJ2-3	TGTGCCAGCAGCCGTGGACAGGGACGGGGAGCAGATACGCAGTATTTT	CASSRGQGRGADTQYF
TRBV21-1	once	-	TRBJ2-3	TGTGCCAGCAGCAAAGAGGAACCCTGTGGACAGAGTGAGGGGACAGATACGCAGTATTTT	CASSKEEPCGQSEGTDTQYF
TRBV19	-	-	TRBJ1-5	TGTGCCAGTAGTCGATTACACCCTAGCAATCAGCCCCAGCATTTT	CASSRLHPSNQPQHF
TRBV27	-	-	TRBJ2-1	TGTGCCTGTCGCAGGGCAGGGACAAATGAGCAGTTCTTC	CACRRAGTNEQFF
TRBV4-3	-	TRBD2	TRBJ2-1	TGCGCCAGCAGCCAAGATGTAGAGAGGCTAGCGGGGGGCCGCGGGAATGAGCAGTTCTTC	CASSQDVERLAGGRGNEQFF
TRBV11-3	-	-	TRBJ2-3	TGTGCCAGCAGCTTAAACATCGAAGATACGCAGTATTTT	CASSLNIEDTQYF
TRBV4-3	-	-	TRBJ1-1	TGCGCCAGCAGCCAAGATCGGGGGTTCGCTGAAGCTTTCTTT	CASSQDRGFAEAFF
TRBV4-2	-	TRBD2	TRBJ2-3	TGTGCCAGCAGCCGCCGCGGGGGGGCTCAGACAGATACGCAGTATTTT	CASSRRGGAQTDTQYF
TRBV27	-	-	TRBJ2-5	TGTGCCAGCCGCCGGGATCCTTGGGCCCAAGAGACCCAGTACTTC	CASRRDPWAQETQYF
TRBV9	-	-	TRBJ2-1	TGTGCCAGCAGCCCCCGATGGGCCAATGAGCAGTTCTTC	CASSPRWANEQFF
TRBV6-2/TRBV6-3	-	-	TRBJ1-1	TGTGCCAGCAGCCGGACACAAAACACTGAAGCTTTCTTT	CASSRTQNTEAFF
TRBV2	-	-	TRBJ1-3	TGTGCCAGCAGTGTAGCTCTAGCCTCTGGAAACACCATATATTTT	CASSVALASGNTIYF
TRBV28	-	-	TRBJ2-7	TGTGCCAGCATCACCGGGACCTACGAGCAGTACTTC	CASITGTYEQYF
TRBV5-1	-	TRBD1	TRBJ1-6	TGCGCCAGCAGCTTGGAGGGACAGGGTGGTTCACCCCTCCACTTT	CASSLEGQGGSPLHF
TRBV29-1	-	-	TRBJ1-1	TGCAGCGTGAGTTACGGTACAGGGAACACTGAAGCTTTCTTT	CSVSYGTGNTEAFF
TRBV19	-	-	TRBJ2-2	TGTGCCAGTAGTTACGAGGTCGTGGGGGAGCTGTTTTTT	CASSYEVVGELFF
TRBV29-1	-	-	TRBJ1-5	TGCAGCGTAAGCCGGGGAGTCAATCAGCCCCAGCATTTT	CSVSRGVNQPQHF
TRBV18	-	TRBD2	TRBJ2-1	TGTGCCAGCTCACCAGTAGCACTAGCGGAGCACAATGAGCAGTTCTTC	CASSPVALAEHNEQFF
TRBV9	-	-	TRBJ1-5	TGTGCCAGCAGCTCCCGCAGGGGTAGCAATCAGCCCCAGCATTTT	CASSSRRGSNQPQHF
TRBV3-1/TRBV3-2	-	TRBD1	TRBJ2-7	TGTGCCAGCAGCCAAGGGACAGGGGGCCCATCCCCCTACGAGCAGTACTTC	CASSQGTGGPSPYEQYF